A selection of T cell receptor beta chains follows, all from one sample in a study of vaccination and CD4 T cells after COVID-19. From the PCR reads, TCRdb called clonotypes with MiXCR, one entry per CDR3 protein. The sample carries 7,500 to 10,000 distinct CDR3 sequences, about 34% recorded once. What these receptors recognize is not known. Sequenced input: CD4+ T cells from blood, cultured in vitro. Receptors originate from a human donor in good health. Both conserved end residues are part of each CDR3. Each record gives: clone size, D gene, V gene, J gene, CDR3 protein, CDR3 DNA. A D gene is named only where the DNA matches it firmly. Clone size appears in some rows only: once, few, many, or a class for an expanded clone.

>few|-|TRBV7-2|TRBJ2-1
CASSLRYNEQFF
TGTGCCAGCAGCTTACGGTACAATGAGCAGTTCTTC
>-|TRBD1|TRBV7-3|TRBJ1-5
CASSLGSGQGVFLSNQPQHF
TGTGCCAGCAGCTTAGGTTCGGGACAGGGGGTTTTCCTTAGCAATCAGCCCCAGCATTTT
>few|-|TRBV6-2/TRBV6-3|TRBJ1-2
CASSYAGRLYYGYTF
TGTGCCAGCAGTTATGCCGGACGTCTTTACTATGGCTACACCTTC
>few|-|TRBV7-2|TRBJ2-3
CASSLRPGTFTDTQYF
TGTGCCAGCAGCTTGCGGCCCGGTACTTTCACAGATACGCAGTATTTT
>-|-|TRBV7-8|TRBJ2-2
CASSLAYENTGELFF
TGTGCCAGCAGCTTAGCGTACGAGAACACCGGGGAGCTGTTTTTT
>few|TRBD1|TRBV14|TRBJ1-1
CASSYDREPEAFF
TGTGCCAGCAGTTACGACAGGGAACCTGAAGCTTTCTTT
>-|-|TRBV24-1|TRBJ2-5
CATSETGSGTQYF
TGTGCCACCAGTGAAACAGGGTCGGGGACCCAGTACTTC
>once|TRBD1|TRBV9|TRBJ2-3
CASSERQGGALGTQYF
TGTGCCAGCAGCGAGAGACAGGGTGGGGCCCTTGGGACGCAGTATTTT
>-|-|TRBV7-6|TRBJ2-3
CASSLVGDTQYF
TGTGCCAGCAGCTTGGTGGGGGATACGCAGTATTTT
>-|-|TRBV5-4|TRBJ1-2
CASSLYRALLRGYTF
TGTGCCAGCAGCTTATACAGGGCACTCCTGAGAGGCTACACCTTC
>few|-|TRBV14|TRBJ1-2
CASSQVQSSGYTF
TGTGCCAGCAGCCAAGTACAGTCTAGTGGCTACACCTTC
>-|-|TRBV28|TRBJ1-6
CAATVTGNSPLHF
TGTGCCGCGACAGTGACGGGGAATTCACCCCTCCACTTT
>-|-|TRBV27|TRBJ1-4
CASSTRRTTNEKLFF
TGTGCCAGCAGTACTCGACGGACAACTAATGAAAAACTGTTTTTT
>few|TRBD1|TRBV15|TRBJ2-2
CATRLDRGWTGELFF
TGTGCCACCAGACTCGACAGGGGTTGGACCGGGGAGCTGTTTTTT
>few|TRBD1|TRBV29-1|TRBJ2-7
CSVATGGASYEQYF
TGCAGCGTAGCGACAGGGGGCGCTTCCTACGAGCAGTACTTC
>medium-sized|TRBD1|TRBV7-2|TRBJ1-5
CASRPGQGHYQPQHF
TGTGCCAGCAGACCCGGACAGGGACACTATCAGCCCCAGCATTTT
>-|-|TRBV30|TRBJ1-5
CAWSPIGGSNQPQHF
TGTGCCTGGAGTCCCATCGGAGGTTCCAATCAGCCCCAGCATTTT
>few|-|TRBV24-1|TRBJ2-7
CATSDTSLGSNEQYF
TGTGCCACCAGTGATACATCTCTTGGGTCCAACGAGCAGTACTTC
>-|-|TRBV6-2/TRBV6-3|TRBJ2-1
CATLNGAEWGNEQFF
TGTGCCACTCTAAACGGGGCTGAATGGGGCAATGAGCAGTTCTTC
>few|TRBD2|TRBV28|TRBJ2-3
CASSLEIKLAGGPRDTQYF
TGTGCCAGCAGTTTAGAAATCAAACTAGCGGGAGGGCCAAGAGATACGCAGTATTTT
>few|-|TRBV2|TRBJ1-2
CASLGENYGYTF
TGTGCCAGCCTTGGGGAGAACTATGGCTACACCTTC
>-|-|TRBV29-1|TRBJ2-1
CSVEELGPSSYNEQFF
TGCAGCGTTGAAGAGCTCGGCCCTAGCTCCTACAATGAGCAGTTCTTC
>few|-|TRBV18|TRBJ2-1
CASSPPGGYSNEQFF
TGTGCCAGCTCACCACCGGGCGGGTACAGCAATGAGCAGTTCTTC
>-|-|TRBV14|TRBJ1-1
CASSPLGAVAFF
TGTGCCAGCAGCCCCCTCGGGGCAGTCGCTTTCTTT
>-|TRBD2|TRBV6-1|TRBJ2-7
CASSEAFTSGIYEKYF
TGTGCCAGCAGTGAAGCGTTCACTAGCGGGATATACGAGAAGTACTTC
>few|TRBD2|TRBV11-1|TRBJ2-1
CATLGSGSHNEQFF
TGTGCCACACTCGGGAGCGGGAGTCACAATGAGCAGTTCTTC
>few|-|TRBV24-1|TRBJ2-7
CATSGATGDGYEQYF
TGTGCCACCAGTGGCGCCACAGGAGACGGGTACGAGCAGTACTTC
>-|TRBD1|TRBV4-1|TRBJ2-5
CASRPMGQRQETQYF
TGCGCCAGCAGACCGATGGGACAGCGCCAAGAGACCCAGTACTTC
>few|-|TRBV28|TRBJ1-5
CASSFANLYEGGQPQHF
TGTGCCAGCAGTTTCGCGAATCTATACGAGGGCGGTCAGCCCCAGCATTTT
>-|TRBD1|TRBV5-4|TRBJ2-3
CASRYSGQRTDTQYF
TGTGCCAGCAGATACTCGGGACAGCGCACAGATACGCAGTATTTT
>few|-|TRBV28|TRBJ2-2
CASSLVAGDTGELFF
TGTGCCAGCAGTTTGGTGGCAGGGGACACCGGGGAGCTGTTTTTT
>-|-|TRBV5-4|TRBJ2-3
CASSLRADTQYF
TGTGCCAGCTCCCTTAGGGCAGATACGCAGTATTTT
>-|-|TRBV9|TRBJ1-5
CASSVDSAHQPQHF
TGTGCCAGCAGCGTCGACAGTGCTCATCAGCCCCAGCATTTT
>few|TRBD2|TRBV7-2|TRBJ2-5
CASSLSLAGGPRAETQYF
TGTGCCAGCAGCTTAAGTCTAGCGGGAGGGCCGAGGGCGGAGACCCAGTACTTC
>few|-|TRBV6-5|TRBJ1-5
CASSYGPTGNQPQHF
TGTGCCAGCAGTTATGGGCCGACTGGCAATCAGCCCCAGCATTTT
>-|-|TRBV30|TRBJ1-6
CAWSPPTNSPLHF
TGTGCCTGGAGTCCCCCGACTAATTCACCCCTCCACTTT
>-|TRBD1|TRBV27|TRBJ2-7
CASQARTGSYEQYF
TGTGCCAGCCAAGCCCGGACAGGTTCTTACGAGCAGTACTTC
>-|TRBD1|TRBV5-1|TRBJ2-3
CASSLAGTGGTDTQYF
TGCGCCAGCAGCTTGGCCGGGACAGGGGGCACAGATACGCAGTATTTT
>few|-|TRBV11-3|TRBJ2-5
CASSFSGDGATQYF
TGTGCCAGCAGCTTCTCTGGGGATGGGGCGACCCAGTACTTC
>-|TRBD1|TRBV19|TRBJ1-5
CASSIGTGHSNQPQHF
TGTGCCAGTAGTATCGGGACAGGTCATAGCAATCAGCCCCAGCATTTT
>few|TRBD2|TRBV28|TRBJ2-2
CASSLLVLAENTGELFF
TGTGCCAGCAGTTTATTAGTCCTAGCGGAGAACACCGGGGAGCTGTTTTTT
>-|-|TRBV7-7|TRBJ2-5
CASSLDDTEETQYF
TGTGCTAGCAGCTTAGATGATACTGAAGAGACCCAGTACTTC
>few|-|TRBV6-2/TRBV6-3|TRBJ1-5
CASSNTGGRNQPQHF
TGTGCCAGCAGCAATACCGGGGGGCGGAATCAGCCCCAGCATTTT
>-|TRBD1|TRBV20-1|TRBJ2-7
CSARTGTGGYEQYF
TGCAGTGCTAGAACGGGCACAGGGGGCTACGAGCAGTACTTC
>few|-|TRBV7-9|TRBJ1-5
CASSITGRPAHSDQPQHF
TGTGCCAGCAGCATCACGGGTAGGCCAGCCCATTCAGATCAGCCCCAGCATTTT
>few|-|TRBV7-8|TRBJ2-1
CASSPITFGFPYNEQFF
TGTGCCAGCAGCCCCATTACCTTCGGCTTCCCCTACAATGAGCAGTTCTTC
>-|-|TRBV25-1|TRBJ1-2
CASSDRVNDGYTF
TGTGCCAGCAGTGATAGGGTTAACGATGGCTACACCTTC
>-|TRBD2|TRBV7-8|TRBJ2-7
CASTVLAGVYEQYF
TGTGCCAGCACCGTTCTAGCGGGAGTTTACGAGCAGTACTTC
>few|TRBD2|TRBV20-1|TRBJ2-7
CSAPTTSGRREQYF
TGCAGTGCCCCCACCACTAGCGGGAGACGCGAGCAGTACTTC
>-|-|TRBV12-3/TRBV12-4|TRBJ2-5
CASNRAGGETQYF
TGTGCCAGCAACCGCGCAGGGGGGGAGACCCAGTACTTC
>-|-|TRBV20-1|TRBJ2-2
CSSPGQPNTGELFF
TGCAGTTCACCGGGACAACCGAACACCGGGGAGCTGTTTTTT
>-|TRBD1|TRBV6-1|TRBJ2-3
CASLGDRPHHTQYF
TGTGCCAGCCTGGGGGACAGACCTCATCATACGCAGTATTTT
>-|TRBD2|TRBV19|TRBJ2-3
CASSIAGGVDTQYF
TGTGCCAGTAGTATAGCGGGAGGGGTTGATACGCAGTATTTT
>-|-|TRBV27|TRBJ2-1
CASSPMGYPPNEQFF
TGTGCCAGCAGCCCCATGGGCTACCCCCCCAATGAGCAGTTCTTC
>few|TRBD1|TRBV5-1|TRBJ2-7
CASSPGTGGVYEQYF
TGCGCCAGCTCACCCGGGACAGGGGGTGTCTACGAGCAGTACTTC
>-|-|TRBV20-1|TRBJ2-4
CSARLDRAKNIQYF
TGCAGTGCTAGACTGGACAGAGCCAAAAACATTCAGTACTTC
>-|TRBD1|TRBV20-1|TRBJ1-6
CSATRGQGHSPLHF
TGCAGTGCTACCCGGGGACAGGGGCATTCACCCCTCCACTTT
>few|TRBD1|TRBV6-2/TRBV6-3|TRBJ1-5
CASSYSGTVSNQPQHF
TGTGCCAGCAGTTATTCGGGGACAGTTAGCAATCAGCCCCAGCATTTT
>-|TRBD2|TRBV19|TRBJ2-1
CASSVGLAGGFAQFF
TGTGCCAGTAGTGTAGGACTAGCGGGAGGGTTCGCGCAGTTCTTC
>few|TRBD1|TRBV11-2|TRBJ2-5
CASSLGDRGWETQYF
TGTGCCAGCAGCTTAGGGGACAGGGGGTGGGAGACCCAGTACTTC